The clone carrying this T cell receptor (beta chain) was recorded once. Its target is not known. The sample comes from a study of T cells in localized non-small cell lung cancer. Germline CDR1 is SGHNT and CDR2 is YENEEA. The CDR3 covers 14 residues. The ends lost 5 bases at V and 12 bases at J; junction bases unmatched: 12. Study results and limitations: A higher density of T cells in blood coincided with extended overall survival. Appearance in adjacent lung was seen for a median about 60 of the top 100 tumor clones. Sequencing, confined to only one tumor region, leaves heterogeneity possible.

TCRdb's copy holds only in-frame clones and misses some; the assay was immunoSEQ multiplex PCR. Among under 50,000 clones listed, just over 85% were seen once. The chain joins TRBV11-3 to TRBJ2-1, with 8 bases fitting TRBD1. Sample: peripheral blood mononuclear cells, taken before any cancer treatment. This receptor was identified in a male donor aged 60 or over with stage II lung adenocarcinoma. This CDR3 reads CASSPGTGRGGQFF. The CDR3 DNA follows: TGTGCCAGCAGCCCTGGGACAGGTCGGGGTGGGCAGTTCTTC.